The 27 T cell receptor beta chains reported below all come from one sample, sequenced in a study of blood T cell repertoires in COVID-19. Profiled with immunoSEQ multiplex PCR; TCRdb holds only in-frame clones, not every one. In the table there are approximately 100,000 clones, approximately 69% of which are singletons. The sample comprised peripheral blood. The receptors were gathered from a man older than 75 with acute or convalescent COVID-19.

This chain uses TRBV6-5 with TRBJ2-1; the match to TRBD2 covers 11 bases. V shed 2 bases, J shed 7 bases, and the junction held 7 bases outside the gene matches. This CDR3 region has 16 residues. Germline V gene sequence: CDR1 MNHEY, CDR2 SVGAGI. CDR3 region: CASSYRSGRALNEQFF. CDR3 nucleotides: TGTGCCAGCAGTTACCGTAGCGGGAGGGCCTTGAATGAGCAGTTCTTC.

The chain combines TRBV6-6 with TRBJ1-5; 7 bases fit TRBD1. The CDR3 length is 15 residues. V was pared by 4 bases and J by 3 bases, with 6 bases of the junction left unmatched. Germline V gene lookup returns CDR1 MNHNY and CDR2 SVGAGI (reference sequence). CDR3: CASSSQGIANQPQHF. The CDR3, as DNA: TGTGCCAGCAGTTCACAGGGGATCGCCAATCAGCCCCAGCATTTT.

This sequence joins TRBV4-1 and TRBJ1-1, with D uncertain. This CDR3 has 13 amino acids. V lost 0 bases and J lost 3, with 5 bases in between. CDR1 is MGHRA and CDR2 is YSYEKL in the germline V gene. CDR3 in DNA: TGCGCCAGCAGCCAAGATCTTGACACTGAAGCTTTCTTT. This translates into CASSQDLDTEAFF.

Note on this clone: A junction boundary mismatches the germline segment, possibly from a read error. The genes are TRBV7-2 and TRBJ2-7; 7 bases match TRBD1. This CDR3 has 16 residues. The germline V gene encodes CDR1 SGHTA and CDR2 FQGNSA. The CDR3 DNA reads as TGTGCCAGCAGCTTAGCGCCAGGGACAGCGGCCTATGAGCAGTACTTC. Its translation is CASSLAPGTAAYEQYF. The variable domain in full, completed from reference TRBV7-2 and TRBJ2-7, reads GAGVSQSPSNKVTEKGKDVELRCDPISGHTALYWYRQSLGQGLEFLIYFQGNSAPDKSGLPSDRFSAERTGGSVSTLTIQRTQQEDSAVYLCASSLAPGTAAYEQYFGPGTRLTVT.

This chain uses TRBV27 with TRBJ2-5; D may be TRBD2 (5 bases). V gave up 2 bases and J gave up 5 bases, with 15 bases separating them. CDR1 is MNHEY and CDR2 is SMNVEV in the germline V gene (reference sequence). The CDR3 runs 15 residues. The CDR3 sequence: CASSLGVRAGETQYF. CDR3 nucleotide sequence: TGTGCCAGCAGTTTAGGAGTGAGGGCTGGGGAGACCCAGTACTTC.

V and J are TRBV15 and TRBJ2-3; TRBD2 matches at 7 bases. V gave up 0 bases and J gave up 0 bases; unmatched junction bases: 12. This CDR3 spans 19 amino acids. Looked up from germline, CDR1 is LNHNV and CDR2 is YYDKDF (reference sequence). The CDR3 sequence is CATSRDGGMGRGSTDTQYF. CDR3 nucleotide sequence: TGTGCCACCAGCAGAGATGGAGGAATGGGGCGGGGGAGCACAGATACGCAGTATTTT.

V and J are TRBV19 and TRBJ2-1; TRBD2 agrees at 8 bases. The CDR3 consists of 20 residues. Germline CDR1 is LNHDA and CDR2 is SQIVND (reference sequence). The J segment lost 9 bases and the V segment lost 1 base, leaving 23 bases of the junction unmatched. The CDR3 DNA reads as TGTGCCAGTAGTATAGCCCTATATAAGAAGGCGGGAGGAGGCGGTGGTGAGCAGTTCTTC. It translates to CASSIALYKKAGGGGGEQFF.

This rearrangement joins TRBV7-2 to TRBJ2-7, with D unclear. Germline lookup yields CDR1 SGHTA and CDR2 FQGNSA. This CDR3 has 14 amino acids. The V gene lost 1 base and the J gene lost 0 bases, with 7 bases spanning the gap. In nucleotides, the CDR3 is TGTGCCAGCAGCTTAGTCGCGAGCTCCTACGAGCAGTACTTC. This gives the protein CASSLVASSYEQYF.

The chain has TRBV3-1 (or the pseudogene TRBV3-2) and TRBJ1-6, with D possibly being TRBD1 (5 bases). Germline V CDR1 and CDR2: LGHDT, YNNKEL (reference sequence). CDR3 length: 13 residues. Trimming took off 4 bases at V and 10 bases at J, with 11 bases between the two ends. The CDR3: CASSRGGLSPLHF. As DNA, the CDR3 is TGTGCCAGCAGCCGCGGGGGATTGTCACCCCTCCACTTT.

The V call is TRBV4-1, the J call TRBJ2-3; 11 nucleotides agree with TRBD2. Germline-derived CDR1 and CDR2 are MGHRA and YSYEKL. After removal of 0 bases from V and 8 bases from J, the junction contained 7 bases not matched to a gene. This CDR3 is built from 16 residues. Written as DNA, the CDR3 is TGCGCCAGCAGCCAAGATCGAGTAGCGGGAGGGGTTACGCAGTATTTT. It is translated as CASSQDRVAGGVTQYF.

This clone was seen more than once but under ten times. This sequence joins TRBV15 and TRBJ1-5, with 9 bases aligning to TRBD1. CDR3 length: 17 residues. With 1 base clipped from V and 6 bases from J, the junction kept 10 bases outside the gene matches. In germline, CDR1 is LNHNV, CDR2 YYDKDF (reference sequence). In DNA, the CDR3 is TGTGCCACCAGCAGAGGCCCAGGACAGGGGATCGGTCAGCCCCAGCATTTT. This encodes CATSRGPGQGIGQPQHF.

V is TRBV3-1 (or the pseudogene TRBV3-2) and J is TRBJ2-1; D unclear. CDR3 length equals 14 residues. The V end lost 1 base, the J end lost 9 bases, and 13 bases lay between the germline ends. The germline gives CDR1 LGHDT, CDR2 YNNKEL (reference sequence). The DNA of the CDR3 is TGTGCCAGCAGCCAAGCATCGGTGTATCCTGAGCAGTTCTTC. Amino acids: CASSQASVYPEQFF.

The V and J genes are TRBV5-6 and TRBJ2-2, with D perhaps matching TRBD2 (6 bases). This CDR3 is built from 14 residues. Trimming stripped 2 bases from V and 5 bases from J, with 10 bases between. Germline values: CDR1 SGHDT, CDR2 YYEEEE. The CDR3 spells CASSLGGITGELFF. The CDR3 coding sequence is TGTGCCAGCAGCTTAGGCGGGATTACCGGGGAGCTGTTTTTT.

The chain links TRBV5-4 to TRBJ2-2; 11 bases align to TRBD2. CDR3 length: 16 amino acids. Trimming cost V 4 bases and J 3 bases; bases outside gene matches: 5. Germline CDR1 SGHNT, CDR2 YYREEE (reference sequence). CDR3 protein: CASSPGTSGYTGELFF. Here the CDR3 DNA reads TGTGCCAGCAGCCCTGGGACTAGCGGATACACCGGGGAGCTGTTTTTT.

The chain is built from TRBV6-2 or TRBV6-3 and TRBJ2-5; the match to TRBD1 covers 7 bases. The V segment lost 3 bases and the J segment 3 bases; nucleotides outside the gene matches: 4. The CDR3 consists of 14 residues. Germline CDR1 is MNHEY and CDR2 is SVGEGT. CDR3 loop: CASSYSGTEETQYF. The CDR3 nucleotides read TGTGCCAGCAGTTATTCCGGGACAGAAGAGACCCAGTACTTC.

The chain couples TRBV10-1 to TRBJ2-2, with 10 bases matching TRBD1. Germline assignment: CDR1 WNHNN and CDR2 SYGVQD (reference sequence). CDR3 length: 15 residues. The V gene end was trimmed by 10 bases and the J gene end by 4 bases; junction bases not matched to a gene: 9. CDR3 coding DNA: TGCGCCACCGGGAGGGACAGGGGCCGCACCGGGGAGCTGTTTTTT. Protein sequence: CATGRDRGRTGELFF.

J is TRBJ1-1 and V is TRBV7-3, with D possibly being TRBD1 (6 bases). This CDR3 contains 12 residues. The V gene lost 5 bases and the J gene lost 7 bases, with 11 bases spanning the gap. The V gene's germline CDR1 is SGHTA and CDR2 FQGTGA. The CDR3 DNA follows: TGTGCCAGCAGCCCAAGAGGGGGTGAAGCTTTCTTT. It codes for CASSPRGGEAFF.

This clone was observed a few times. The rearrangement links TRBV28 to TRBJ2-5; TRBD1 agrees at 7 bases. The CDR3 is made up of 12 amino acids. V shed 7 bases, J shed 1 base, and the junction held 0 bases outside the gene matches. Germline V gene data show CDR1 as MDHEN and CDR2 as SYDVKM. CDR3 sequence: CASNRGQETQYF. CDR3 in DNA: TGTGCCAGCAACAGGGGCCAAGAGACCCAGTACTTC.

This clone was seen only a few times. The DNA of the CDR3 is TGTGCCAGCAACTCCCAGGGTTACTCCAGCTCCTACAATGAGCAGTTCTTC. Translating it yields CASNSQGYSSSYNEQFF. This chain uses TRBV5-4 with TRBJ2-1; the D gene is possibly TRBD1 (5 bases). Trimming removed 6 bases from V and 0 bases from J, with 19 bases in between. This CDR3 contains 17 residues. Per the germline V gene, CDR1 is SGHNT and CDR2 is YYREEE (reference sequence).

The sample holds many counts of this clone. The rearrangement links TRBV6-5 to TRBJ1-6; 7 nucleotides align to TRBD1. The V and J ends lost 6 bases and 7 bases, in that order; junction bases with no gene match: 6. This CDR3 comprises 14 residues. Germline V gene lookup returns CDR1 MNHEY and CDR2 SVGAGI. For the CDR3, the DNA is TGTGCCAGCAGGTCCAGGGGGTCGAATTCACCCCTCCACTTT. It is translated as CASRSRGSNSPLHF.

The chain employs TRBV9 and TRBJ2-3, with 7 bases aligning to TRBD2. Germline V CDR1 and CDR2: SGDLS, YYNGEE. Germline trimming cut 0 bases from V and 3 bases from J; bases unmatched to any gene: 4. There are 15 residues in the CDR3. CDR3 DNA: TGTGCCAGCAGCGTAGAAGAGGGAGGGACAGATACGCAGTATTTT. Translation gives CASSVEEGGTDTQYF.

This clone came up once. The chain couples TRBV7-9 to TRBJ2-7, with 9 bases that match TRBD2. The CDR3 has 13 amino acids. Germline V gives CDR1 SEHNR, CDR2 FQNEAQ (reference sequence). After removal of 8 bases from V and 5 bases from J, the junction contained 7 bases not matched to a gene. CDR3 protein: CASSGGRAHEQYF. The CDR3 coding sequence is TGTGCCAGCTCCGGCGGGAGGGCCCACGAGCAGTACTTC.

This clone was counted at least ten times. The V gene is TRBV5-5, the J gene TRBJ1-2; D might be TRBD1 (5 bases). The germline CDR1 and CDR2 sequences are SGHKS and YYEKEE (reference sequence). Trimming pared 7 bases from V and 1 base from J, leaving 11 bases between. The CDR3 is made up of 13 amino acids. This chain's CDR3 is CASGGDRNYGYTF. Written as DNA, the CDR3 is TGTGCCAGCGGGGGGGACCGTAACTATGGCTACACCTTC.

The genes are TRBV4-1 and TRBJ1-3, with 12 bases lining up with TRBD1. Trimming removed 3 bases from V and 3 bases from J; junction bases left unmatched: 6. The CDR3 contains 17 residues. CDR1 MGHRA and CDR2 YSYEKL come from the germline V gene. The CDR3 sequence is CASSHGGQGAVGNTIYF. DNA for the CDR3: TGCGCCAGCAGCCATGGGGGACAGGGGGCTGTTGGAAACACCATATATTTT.

This clone was observed many times. The chain joins TRBV18 to TRBJ1-4; D remains unclear. Germline assignment: CDR1 KGHSH and CDR2 LQKENI. This CDR3 region has 15 residues. With 3 bases removed from V and 7 bases from J, the gap between germline ends came to 15 bases. The CDR3 coding sequence is TGTGCCAGCTCACCGATAGCGGGAACGGGTGAAAAACTGTTTTTT. Residues: CASSPIAGTGEKLFF.

The CDR3 spells CASSLGQGATGELFF. CDR3 in DNA: TGCGCCAGCAGCTTGGGACAGGGAGCCACCGGGGAGCTGTTTTTT. This chain uses TRBV5-1 with TRBJ2-2; 7 bases match TRBD1. There are 15 residues in the CDR3. CDR1 is SGHRS and CDR2 is YFSETQ in the germline V gene. V dropped 0 bases and J dropped 4; count of bases not matched to a gene: 3.

V usage is TRBV4-3 and J usage is TRBJ2-3; 10 bases fit TRBD2. The germline gives CDR1 LGHNA, CDR2 YSLEER. This CDR3 contains 17 residues. Unmatched junction bases numbered 10, after V lost 1 base and J lost 6 bases. CDR3 loop: CASSQVASGSYGDTQYF. As DNA, the CDR3 is TGCGCCAGCAGCCAAGTGGCTAGCGGGAGTTACGGTGATACGCAGTATTTT.